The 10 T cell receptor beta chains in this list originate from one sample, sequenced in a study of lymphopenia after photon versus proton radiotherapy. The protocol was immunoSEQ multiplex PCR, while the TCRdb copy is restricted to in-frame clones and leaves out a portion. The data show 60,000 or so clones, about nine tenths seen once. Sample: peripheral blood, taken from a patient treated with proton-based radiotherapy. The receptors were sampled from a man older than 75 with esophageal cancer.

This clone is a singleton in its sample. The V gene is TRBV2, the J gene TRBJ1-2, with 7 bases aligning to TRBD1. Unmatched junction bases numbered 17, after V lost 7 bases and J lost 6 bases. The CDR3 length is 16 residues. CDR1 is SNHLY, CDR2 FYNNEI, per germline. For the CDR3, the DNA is TGTGCCAGCACTCGACTCGCACACAGGGGCGGTGATGGCTACACCTTC. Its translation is CASTRLAHRGGDGYTF.

CDR3 amino acids: CASSLSGGTYEQYF. In DNA, the CDR3 is TGTGCCAGCAGCTTAAGCGGGGGCACCTACGAGCAGTACTTC. The rearrangement joins TRBV7-8 to TRBJ2-7; 8 bases align to TRBD2. Trimming cost V 2 bases and J 2 bases; bases outside gene matches: 2. The CDR3 has 14 residues. The V gene's germline CDR1 is SGHVS and CDR2 FQNEAQ.

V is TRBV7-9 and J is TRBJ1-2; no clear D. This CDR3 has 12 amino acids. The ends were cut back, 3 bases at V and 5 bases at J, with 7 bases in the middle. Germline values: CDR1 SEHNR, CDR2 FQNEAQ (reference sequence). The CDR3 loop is CASSLQEYGYTF. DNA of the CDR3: TGTGCCAGCAGCTTGCAGGAGTATGGCTACACCTTC.

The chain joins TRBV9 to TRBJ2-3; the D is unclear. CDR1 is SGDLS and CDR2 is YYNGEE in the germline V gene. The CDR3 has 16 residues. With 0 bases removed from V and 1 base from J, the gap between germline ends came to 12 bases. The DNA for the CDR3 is TGTGCCAGCAGCGTAGCTTGGGGTGCCGGCACAGATACGCAGTATTTT. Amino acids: CASSVAWGAGTDTQYF.

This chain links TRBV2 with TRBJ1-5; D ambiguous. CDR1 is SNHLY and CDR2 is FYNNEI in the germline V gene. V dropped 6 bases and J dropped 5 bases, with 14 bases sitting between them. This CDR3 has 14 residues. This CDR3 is CASRPPGDDQPQHF. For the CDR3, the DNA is TGTGCCAGCAGACCCCCGGGCGACGATCAGCCCCAGCATTTT.

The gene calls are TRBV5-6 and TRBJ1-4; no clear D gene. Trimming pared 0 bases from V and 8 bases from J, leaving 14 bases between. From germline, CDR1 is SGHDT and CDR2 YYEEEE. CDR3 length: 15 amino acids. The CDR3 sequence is CASSLGVGRAEKLFF. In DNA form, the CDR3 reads TGTGCCAGCAGCTTGGGAGTGGGAAGAGCCGAAAAACTGTTTTTT. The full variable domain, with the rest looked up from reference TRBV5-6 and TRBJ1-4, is DAGVTQSPTHLIKTRGQQVTLRCSPKSGHDTVSWYQQALGQGPQFIFQYYEEEERQRGNFPDRFSGHQFPNYSSELNVNALLLGDSALYLCASSLGVGRAEKLFFGSGTQLSVL.

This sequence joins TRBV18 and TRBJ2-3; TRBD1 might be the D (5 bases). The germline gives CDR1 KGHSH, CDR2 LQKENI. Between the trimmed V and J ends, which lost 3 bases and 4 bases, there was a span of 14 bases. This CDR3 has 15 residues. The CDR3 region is CASSPRQTSADTQYF. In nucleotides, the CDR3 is TGTGCCAGCTCACCGCGACAGACTTCGGCAGATACGCAGTATTTT.

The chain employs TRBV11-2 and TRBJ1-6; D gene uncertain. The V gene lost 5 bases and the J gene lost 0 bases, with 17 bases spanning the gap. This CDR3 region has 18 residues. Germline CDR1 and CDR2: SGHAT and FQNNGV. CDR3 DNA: TGTGCCAGCAGCCAAGATTTACCGATGAGCTCCTATAATTCACCCCTCCACTTT. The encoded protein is CASSQDLPMSSYNSPLHF.

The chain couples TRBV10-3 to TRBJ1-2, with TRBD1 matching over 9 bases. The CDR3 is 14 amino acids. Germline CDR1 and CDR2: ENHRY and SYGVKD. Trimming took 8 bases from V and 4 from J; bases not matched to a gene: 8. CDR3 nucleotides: TGTGCCATCGCTGGGACAGGGTCGTCCTATGGCTACACCTTC. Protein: CAIAGTGSSYGYTF.

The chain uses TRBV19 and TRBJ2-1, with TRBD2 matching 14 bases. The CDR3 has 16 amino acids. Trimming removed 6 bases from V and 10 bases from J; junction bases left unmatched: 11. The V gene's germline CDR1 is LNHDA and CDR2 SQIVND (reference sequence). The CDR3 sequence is CASRVQTSGGAGEQFF. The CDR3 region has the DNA TGTGCCAGTAGAGTACAGACTAGCGGGGGGGCGGGGGAGCAGTTCTTC.